A selection of T cell receptor beta chains follows, all from one sample in a study of blood T cells in healthy people across ages. TCRdb independently ran MiXCR on the 5' RACE reads; one entry per CDR3 protein. The sample shows 750,000 to 950,000 distinct CDR3 sequences, about 53% of them seen only once. Input material: blood. These receptors were collected from a man of 80 years or more in good health. The CDR3 runs from the conserved cysteine through the conserved F or W. Each record gives: J gene, CDR3 length, D gene, clone size, V gene, CDR3 protein, CDR3 DNA. A D gene is named only where the DNA matches it firmly. Clone size is given for some rows only: seen once, a few or many times, or a class if the clone is expanded.

TRBJ2-7	13	TRBD1	once	TRBV10-3	CAISTGQFYEQYF	TGTGCCATCAGCACGGGACAGTTCTACGAGCAGTACTTC
TRBJ1-2	14	-	-	TRBV7-9	CASSQGYRNYGYTF	TGTGCCAGCAGCCAAGGTTACAGAAACTATGGCTACACCTTC
TRBJ1-4	15	-	-	TRBV28	CASSFGGAGKEKLFF	TGTGCCAGCAGTTTCGGGGGGGCAGGAAAAGAAAAACTGTTTTTT
TRBJ1-2	14	-	-	TRBV24-1	CATSGRGIDYGYTF	TGTGCCACCAGTGGGCGGGGAATCGACTATGGCTACACCTTC
TRBJ1-2	16	TRBD1	few	TRBV13	CASSLQGTGAFYGYTF	TGTGCCAGCAGCCTACAAGGGACAGGGGCCTTCTATGGCTACACCTTC
TRBJ1-6	12	-	-	TRBV6-5	CASRMGGPPLHF	TGTGCCAGCAGGATGGGTGGGCCACCCCTCCACTTT
TRBJ2-7	15	TRBD2	few	TRBV2	CASRSGTSGMGEQYF	TGTGCCAGCAGGTCGGGGACTAGCGGGATGGGCGAGCAGTACTTC
TRBJ2-7	14	-	few	TRBV20-1	CSALRGGSSYEQYF	TGCAGTGCCCTAAGGGGCGGCAGCTCCTACGAGCAGTACTTC
TRBJ2-7	13	-	few	TRBV6-5	CASMGRHSYEQYF	TGTGCCAGCATGGGTCGGCACTCCTACGAGCAGTACTTC
TRBJ2-4	11	-	few	TRBV6-5	CASSTPGEQYF	TGTGCCAGCAGTACCCCAGGGGAGCAGTACTTC
TRBJ2-7	16	-	-	TRBV27	CASSLYFWQGAYEQYF	TGTGCCAGCAGTCTGTATTTCTGGCAGGGAGCGTACGAGCAGTACTTC
TRBJ1-6	13	-	-	TRBV20-1	CSASLSLNSPLHF	TGCAGTGCTAGCCTCAGCCTGAATTCACCCCTCCACTTT
TRBJ2-7	14	-	-	TRBV12-3/TRBV12-4	CASSTSRSLYEQYF	TGTGCCAGCAGCACTTCTAGGTCCCTCTACGAGCAGTACTTC